Each of the 26 T cell receptor beta chains below was sequenced from the same sample in a study of CD8 T cells in Susac syndrome. With random hexamers, roughly 0.45 to 1 ug RNA was reverse transcribed. TCRdb recomputed calls from the immunoSEQ multiplex PCR reads with MiXCR, one row per CDR3 protein. Of 150,000 to 200,000 distinct CDR3 sequences in the sample, around 95% were seen once. The sequenced material came from CD4+ T cells from PBMCs. These receptors were collected from a human donor with multiple sclerosis.

This chain connects TRBV20-1 to TRBJ2-5; D perhaps matches TRBD1 (6 bases). The CDR3 runs to 13 residues. V lost 0 bases, J lost 3 bases, and 8 bases lay in between. CDR1 and CDR2 (germline): DFQATT, SNEGSKA (reference sequence). The CDR3 protein is CSARDQGKETQYF. The CDR3 nucleotides read TGCAGTGCTAGAGACCAGGGGAAAGAGACCCAGTACTTC.

The rearrangement links TRBV19 to TRBJ1-1; no definite D call. The V gene lost 3 bases and the J gene lost 4 bases, with 9 bases spanning the gap. CDR3 length: 13 residues. Germline V gives CDR1 LNHDA, CDR2 SQIVND (reference sequence). The CDR3 coding sequence is TGTGCCAGTAGTATCAAGACAAGCACTGAAGCTTTCTTT. Translating it yields CASSIKTSTEAFF. The complete variable domain, with remaining parts taken from reference TRBV19 and TRBJ1-1, reads DGGITQSPKYLFRKEGQNVTLSCEQNLNHDAMYWYRQDPGQGLRLIYYSQIVNDFQKGDIAEGYSVSREKKESFPLTVTSAQKNPTAFYLCASSIKTSTEAFFGQGTRLTVV.

The chain recombines TRBV9 with TRBJ1-1; tentatively, D is TRBD1 (5 bases). The germline V and J ends were trimmed by 0 bases and 5 bases, with 11 bases remaining between them. Germline CDR1 reads SGDLS; CDR2 reads YYNGEE. The CDR3 spans 14 residues. CDR3 amino acids: CASSVEGALTEAFF. The DNA of the CDR3 is TGTGCCAGCAGCGTAGAAGGGGCGCTTACTGAAGCTTTCTTT.

The chain carries TRBV5-1 and TRBJ2-5; D not certain. The germline V and J ends were trimmed by 4 bases and 1 base, with 11 bases remaining between them. This CDR3 is built from 14 residues. Germline loops: CDR1 SGHRS, CDR2 YFSETQ. CDR3 amino acids: CASSPGSSQETQYF. CDR3 in DNA: TGCGCCAGCAGCCCGGGTTCCAGCCAAGAGACCCAGTACTTC.

The chain uses TRBV13 and TRBJ2-1; 8 nucleotides agree with TRBD2. Germline V gene data show CDR1 as PRHDT and CDR2 as FYEKMQ (reference sequence). V gave up 4 bases and J gave up 15 bases; unmatched junction bases: 5. CDR3 length: 11 residues. This CDR3 reads CASSSGGAGFF. DNA of the CDR3: TGTGCCAGCAGCTCCGGGGGGGCAGGGTTCTTC.

The CDR3 region is CASSQEVTGTRADTQYF. The CDR3 bases are TGCGCCAGCAGCCAAGAAGTAACAGGGACAAGGGCAGATACGCAGTATTTT. The chain is built from TRBV4-3 and TRBJ2-3, with a weak D call TRBD1 (6 bases). Germline CDR1 is LGHNA and CDR2 is YSLEER. This CDR3 comprises 17 residues. Deletions cut 0 bases from V and 4 bases from J, with 17 bases between.

This clonotype was seen a single time. This chain links TRBV12-3 or TRBV12-4 with TRBJ1-1; tentative D call: TRBD1 (6 bases). CDR3 length: 11 residues. The V end lost 4 bases, the J end lost 11 bases, and 11 bases lay between the germline ends. The CDR3 bases are TGTGCCAGCAGTTCGGACAGAAAGGCTTTCTTT. It specifies CASSSDRKAFF.

The rearrangement joins TRBV2 to TRBJ2-5, with D tentatively TRBD1 (5 bases). V was trimmed by 4 bases and J by 3 bases, leaving 6 bases between them. Germline assignment: CDR1 SNHLY and CDR2 FYNNEI. The CDR3 spans 12 residues. CDR3 residues: CASSVQEETQYF. CDR3 bases: TGTGCCAGCAGTGTACAGGAAGAGACCCAGTACTTC.

This rearrangement joins TRBV4-2 to TRBJ2-7, with TRBD1 matching over 7 bases. The CDR3 extends over 18 amino acids. J was trimmed by 1 base and V by 2 bases; bases with no gene match: 14. CDR1 is LGHNA, CDR2 YNFKEQ, per germline. In DNA form, the CDR3 reads TGTGCCAGCAGCCAACCGTTCGGATCCGGGACAGAGTCCTACGAGCAGTACTTC. Its translation: CASSQPFGSGTESYEQYF.

The rearrangement joins TRBV20-1 to TRBJ2-3, with D possibly called TRBD1 or TRBD2 (5 bases each). The germline gives CDR1 DFQATT, CDR2 SNEGSKA (reference sequence). V shed 3 bases and J shed 0 bases, with 13 bases lying between them. This CDR3 has 15 amino acids. The CDR3 region is CSASIGGPSTDTQYF. The CDR3 DNA reads as TGCAGTGCTAGCATTGGGGGACCTAGCACAGATACGCAGTATTTT.

The V and J genes are TRBV29-1 and TRBJ2-5, with 16 bases that match TRBD2. CDR1 is SQVTM and CDR2 is ANQGSEA in the germline V gene. The junction had 13 bases not matched to a gene; V was cut back by 7 bases and J by 5 bases. CDR3 length: 17 amino acids. The CDR3 coding sequence is TGCAGCGCGAAAACCCCGGGACTAGCGGGGGGGCGGGAGACCCAGTACTTC. Translated, it gives CSAKTPGLAGGRETQYF.

The CDR3 is CSAGGAFSYNEQFF. The CDR3 DNA follows: TGCAGTGCTGGGGGGGCTTTCTCCTACAATGAGCAGTTCTTC. The chain is built from TRBV20-1 and TRBJ2-1; a possible D gene is TRBD2 (7 bases). The CDR3 runs to 14 residues. CDR1 is DFQATT, CDR2 SNEGSKA, per germline (reference sequence). V lost 5 bases to trimming and J lost 0 bases, with 11 bases between them.

The chain uses TRBV30 and TRBJ1-5; D is unresolved. Trimming removed 2 bases at V and 6 bases at J, with 14 bases between. The germline CDR1 and CDR2 sequences are GTSNPN and SVGIG (reference sequence). This CDR3 contains 14 residues. CDR3 DNA sequence: TGTGCCTGGAGTCAAAACAGCGGCGGTCAGCCCCAGCATTTT. Protein sequence: CAWSQNSGGQPQHF.

The chain is built from TRBV4-2 and TRBJ2-5; D assignment may be TRBD1 or TRBD2 (6 bases each). Trimming removed 4 bases at V and 7 bases at J, with 22 bases between. CDR3 length: 16 amino acids. The germline gives CDR1 LGHNA, CDR2 YNFKEQ. The CDR3 DNA sequence: TGTGCCAGCAGCCGAGGTGGGACGGGGGCGGCCGGGACCCAGTACTTC. It specifies CASSRGGTGAAGTQYF.

V and J are TRBV12-3 or TRBV12-4 and TRBJ2-3; D is uncertain. The V and J ends lost 5 bases and 8 bases respectively, with 14 bases between them. The CDR3 has 13 amino acids. CDR3 bases: TGTGCCAGCAGTCCCACAATCGGCGGTACGCAGTATTTT. Amino acids: CASSPTIGGTQYF.

The rearrangement links TRBV7-2 to TRBJ2-3; D may be TRBD2 (5 bases). V lost 2 bases and J lost 6, with 12 bases in between. Germline lookup yields CDR1 SGHTA and CDR2 FQGNSA. This CDR3 contains 14 residues. The CDR3 reads CASSLQVGADTQYF. CDR3 bases: TGTGCCAGCAGCTTACAGGTGGGAGCGGATACGCAGTATTTT.

The chain carries TRBV30 and TRBJ1-2; the D is unclear. The V gene lost 4 bases and the J gene lost 7 bases, with 19 bases spanning the gap. The CDR3 spans 14 residues. Per germline, CDR1 GTSNPN and CDR2 SVGIG (reference sequence). CDR3 in DNA: TGTGCCTGGACGTCTCTGGAGGGAAGAAGTGGCTACACCTTC. It specifies CAWTSLEGRSGYTF.

The CDR3 DNA sequence: TGCAGCGTTGTCACGACAGGGACCTCTGGAAACACCATATATTTT. Translating it yields CSVVTTGTSGNTIYF. V gene TRBV29-1 combines with J gene TRBJ1-3; 7 nucleotides line up with TRBD1. The CDR3 contains 15 residues. Germline V gives CDR1 SQVTM, CDR2 ANQGSEA. V was clipped by 4 bases and J by 0 bases; unmatched bases: 6.

The chain recombines TRBV10-3 with TRBJ1-5; D gene uncertain. This CDR3 is built from 12 residues. Germline values: CDR1 ENHRY, CDR2 SYGVKD. Trimming stripped 5 bases from V and 3 bases from J, with 5 bases between. CDR3 amino acids: CAISPINQPQHF. CDR3 sequence (DNA): TGTGCCATCAGTCCCATCAATCAGCCCCAGCATTTT.

V is TRBV4-2 and J is TRBJ2-3; D gene uncertain. Germline CDR1 and CDR2: LGHNA and YNFKEQ. Trimming cost V 0 bases and J 1 base, with 11 bases left between them. The CDR3 has 16 residues. The CDR3 DNA follows: TGTGCCAGCAGCCAAGATTCACAATGGGGCACAGATACGCAGTATTTT. It codes for CASSQDSQWGTDTQYF.

This clonotype was recorded only once. J is TRBJ2-3 and V is TRBV7-8, with TRBD2 as a possible D gene (6 bases). Germline CDR1 reads SGHVS; CDR2 reads FQNEAQ. V dropped 4 bases and J dropped 4 bases, with 18 bases sitting between them. The CDR3 covers 16 residues. The CDR3 bases are TGTGCCAGCAGCTCCAGACTAGTACCCCTACCAGATACGCAGTATTTT. Translated: CASSSRLVPLPDTQYF.

This chain links TRBV30 with TRBJ1-1; D unclear. CDR3 size: 11 residues. V lost 3 bases, J lost 7 bases, and 9 bases lay in between. CDR1 and CDR2 (germline): GTSNPN, SVGIG (reference sequence). This CDR3 is CAWRESFEAFF. The CDR3 nucleotides read TGTGCCTGGAGGGAGAGTTTTGAAGCTTTCTTT.

The CDR3 loop reads CSANGGGSYNEQFF. CDR3 bases: TGCAGCGCCAACGGGGGGGGCTCCTACAATGAGCAGTTCTTC. This rearrangement joins TRBV29-1 to TRBJ2-1; 8 positions match TRBD2. J lost 0 bases, V lost 7 bases, and 5 bases had no gene match. Germline V gene data show CDR1 as SQVTM and CDR2 as ANQGSEA. The length of the CDR3 is 14 residues.

The rearrangement links TRBV29-1 to TRBJ1-1, with 7 bases aligning to TRBD1. The germline V gene encodes CDR1 SQVTM and CDR2 ANQGSEA. The CDR3 runs to 13 residues. The J segment lost 6 bases and the V segment lost 6 bases, leaving 10 bases of the junction unmatched. The CDR3 loop is CSVLPDRASEAFF. CDR3 nucleotides: TGCAGCGTCCTGCCCGACAGGGCATCTGAAGCTTTCTTT.

The rearrangement links TRBV6-2 or TRBV6-3 to TRBJ1-3; 11 nucleotides align to TRBD1. The trim removed 5 bases at V and 0 bases at J, leaving 15 bases unmatched. The CDR3 contains 20 residues. From germline, CDR1 is MNHEY and CDR2 SVGEGT. The CDR3, as DNA: TGTGCCAGCAGTGCCAATCCGGGACAGGGGGATGAAGGCTCTGGAAACACCATATATTTT. Its translation is CASSANPGQGDEGSGNTIYF.

The V and J genes are TRBV6-1 and TRBJ1-2; D not resolved. V lost 3 bases and J 0 bases, leaving 11 bases between the germline ends. The CDR3 extends over 15 amino acids. The V gene's germline CDR1 is MNHNS and CDR2 SASEGT. CDR3 coding DNA: TGTGCCAGCAGTGACATTAACTGGACTAACTATGGCTACACCTTC. Its translation: CASSDINWTNYGYTF.